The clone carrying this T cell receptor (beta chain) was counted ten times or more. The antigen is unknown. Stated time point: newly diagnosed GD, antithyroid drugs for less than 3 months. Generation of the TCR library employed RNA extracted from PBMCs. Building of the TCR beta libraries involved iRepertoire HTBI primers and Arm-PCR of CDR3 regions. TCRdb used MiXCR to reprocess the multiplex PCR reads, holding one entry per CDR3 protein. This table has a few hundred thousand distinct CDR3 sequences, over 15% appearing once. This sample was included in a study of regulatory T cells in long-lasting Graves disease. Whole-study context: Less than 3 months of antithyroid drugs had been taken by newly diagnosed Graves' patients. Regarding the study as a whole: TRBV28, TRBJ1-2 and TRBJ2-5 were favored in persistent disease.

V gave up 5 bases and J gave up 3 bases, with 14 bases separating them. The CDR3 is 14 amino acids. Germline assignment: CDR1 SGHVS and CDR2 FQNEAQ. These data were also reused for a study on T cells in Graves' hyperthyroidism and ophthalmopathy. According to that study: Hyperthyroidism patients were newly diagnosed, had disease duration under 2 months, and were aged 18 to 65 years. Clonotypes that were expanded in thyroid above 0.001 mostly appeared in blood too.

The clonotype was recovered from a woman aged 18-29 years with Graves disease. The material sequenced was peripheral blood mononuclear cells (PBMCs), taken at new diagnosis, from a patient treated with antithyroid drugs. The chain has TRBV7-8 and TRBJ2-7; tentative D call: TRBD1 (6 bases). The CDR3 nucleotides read TGTGCCAGCAGCCTCCGGGACACCATCTACGAGCAGTACTTC. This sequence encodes CASSLRDTIYEQYF.